One and the same sample provided the 4 T cell receptor beta chains below, sequenced in a study of T cells in Graves' hyperthyroidism and ophthalmopathy. Amplification of TCR beta CDR3 regions was performed using RNA transcripts as template. A set of HTBI primers served as the primers for a first-round RT-PCR of the TCR CDR3. TCRdb independently ran MiXCR on the multiplex PCR reads; one entry per CDR3 protein. In the table there are around 350,000 distinct CDR3 sequences, about 16% of which are singletons. Sequenced: blood. The receptors were sampled from a woman in her fifties or sixties with Graves' ophthalmopathy.

There are many counts of this clonotype. The gene calls are TRBV28 and TRBJ2-5, with 10 bases lining up with TRBD2. Germline V lookup: CDR1 MDHEN, CDR2 SYDVKM. CDR3 size: 16 residues. Germline trimming cut 6 bases from V and 4 bases from J; bases unmatched to any gene: 11. CDR3 residues: CASRTRRVAGGETQYF. The CDR3 nucleotides read TGTGCCAGCAGAACCCGGAGGGTAGCGGGAGGAGAGACCCAGTACTTC.

This clonotype was seen more than once but under ten times. The chain combines TRBV2 with TRBJ2-3; D remains unclear. The CDR3 covers 10 residues. From germline, CDR1 is SNHLY and CDR2 FYNNEI. Trimming took 6 bases from V and 6 from J, leaving 4 bases between them. CDR3 sequence reads: CASRMDTQYF. Here the CDR3 DNA reads TGTGCCAGCAGGATGGATACGCAGTATTTT.

This rearrangement joins TRBV6-1 to TRBJ2-5; D not resolved. The CDR3 has 15 amino acids. The V gene lost 6 bases and the J gene lost 1 base, with 15 bases spanning the gap. The germline gives CDR1 MNHNS, CDR2 SASEGT. The CDR3 region is CASSSAWYSQETQYF. The CDR3 nucleotides are TGTGCCAGCAGCTCCGCCTGGTACAGCCAAGAGACCCAGTACTTC.

This clonotype was detected only a few times. The rearrangement links TRBV19 to TRBJ2-7; D is unclear. Trimming took 5 bases from V and 4 from J, leaving 12 bases between them. Germline-derived CDR1 and CDR2 are LNHDA and SQIVND (reference sequence). The CDR3 length is 13 residues. The chain's CDR3 is CASSPQVAYEQYF. The DNA of the CDR3 is TGTGCCAGTAGTCCTCAAGTCGCGTACGAGCAGTACTTC.